These 21 T cell receptor beta chains were sequenced from one sample in a study of molecular identifiers for immune sequencing clone quantification. TCRdb used MiXCR to reprocess the PCR reads, holding one entry per CDR3 protein. The table records some 41,000 distinct CDR3 sequences, about a quarter of them present only once. Specimen: naive CD8+ T cells from blood, with Jurkat cell RNA spiked in. Subset described: FACS-sorted CD8+CD4-CCR7+CD45RA+ naive T cells. These receptor sequences come from a human donor in good health. Some libraries in this study had Jurkat cell RNA spiked in.

This clonotype was observed at least ten times. J is TRBJ2-7 and V is TRBV4-1; 8 bases map to TRBD2. The CDR3 totals 15 residues. CDR1 and CDR2 (germline): MGHRA, YSYEKL. V shed 4 bases and J 7 bases; nucleotides not matched to a gene: 12. The DNA for the CDR3 is TGCGCCAGCAGCCCTGGTGGGAGCGGGGGTTTGGAGCAGTACTTC. It specifies CASSPGGSGGLEQYF.

Of note for this clonotype: A much larger clone lies one base from this, so it may be a read error. In this CDR3 the conserved last residue, phenylalanine or tryptophan, is missing, so a read error is likely. The rearrangement links TRBV7-9 to TRBJ1-3; 9 bases match TRBD1. The CDR3 totals 17 residues. Germline V lookup: CDR1 SEHNR, CDR2 FQNEAQ (reference sequence). The V and J ends lost 6 bases and 2 bases, in that order; junction bases with no gene match: 11. CDR3 in amino acids: CASRSGSDRGTGNTIYI. In DNA, the CDR3 is TGTGCCAGCAGATCAGGGAGTGACAGGGGGACTGGAAACACCATATATATT.

The gene calls are TRBV7-6 and TRBJ2-1; the match to TRBD2 covers 7 bases. Germline trimming cut 1 base from V and 7 bases from J; bases unmatched to any gene: 16. The CDR3 is 18 amino acids. CDR1 is SGHVS, CDR2 FNYEAQ, per germline. The CDR3 nucleotides are TGTGCCAGCAGCTTAGTGAACTCTCTTGCGGGAGATTTGAATGAGCAGTTCTTC. It encodes CASSLVNSLAGDLNEQFF.

This clonotype was seen a handful of times. The chain joins TRBV7-9 to TRBJ2-7; D possibly uses TRBD1 or TRBD2 (5 bases each). The CDR3 length is 13 residues. V shed 6 bases and J shed 2 bases, with 11 bases lying between them. Looked up from germline, CDR1 is SEHNR and CDR2 is FQNEAQ (reference sequence). The CDR3 nucleotides read TGTGCCAGCAGACGGGACCCTGCCTACGAGCAGTACTTC. It specifies CASRRDPAYEQYF.

On this clonotype itself: This may come from a read error, since a much larger clone is one base off. The rearrangement joins TRBV12-5 to TRBJ2-7; possibly TRBD1 for D (5 bases). CDR1 and CDR2 (germline): LGHNT, FRNRAP. The CDR3 length is 13 residues. In nucleotides, the CDR3 is TGTGCTAGTGGTTTGCAGGGTGTTTACGGGCAGTACTTC. Protein product: CASGLQGVYGQYF.

This clonotype was picked up many times. CDR3 bases: TGTGCCACCAGTGATTTAGGGACTAGAGCGAACACCGGGGAGCTGTTTTTT. This codes for CATSDLGTRANTGELFF. V gene TRBV24-1 combines with J gene TRBJ2-2; TRBD2 agrees at 8 bases. Germline V lookup: CDR1 KGHDR, CDR2 SFDVKD. The trim removed 1 base at V and 0 bases at J, leaving 3 bases unmatched. The CDR3 runs to 17 residues.

The J gene is TRBJ2-7, the V gene TRBV30; 14 nucleotides match TRBD2. The CDR3 is made up of 16 amino acids. In germline, CDR1 is GTSNPN, CDR2 SVGIG (reference sequence). The trim removed 2 bases at V and 1 base at J, leaving 4 bases unmatched. The CDR3 loop is CAWSRLAGGYSYEQYF. For the CDR3, the DNA is TGTGCCTGGAGTCGACTAGCGGGAGGGTATTCCTACGAGCAGTACTTC. Filled out from reference TRBV30 and TRBJ2-7, the complete variable domain reads SQTIHQWPATLVQPVGSPLSLECTVEGTSNPNLYWYRQAAGRGLQLLFYSVGIGQISSEVPQNLSASRPQDRQFILSSKKLLLSDSGFYLCAWSRLAGGYSYEQYFGPGTRLTVT.

This clonotype was found many times. This chain connects TRBV6-2 or TRBV6-3 to TRBJ2-3; TRBD1 agrees at 11 bases. Germline lookup yields CDR1 MNHEY and CDR2 SVGEGT. CDR3 length: 16 amino acids. V was clipped by 7 bases and J by 5 bases; unmatched bases: 11. The CDR3 spells CASNFGQGANEDTQYF. DNA of the CDR3: TGTGCCAGCAATTTTGGACAGGGGGCAAATGAAGATACGCAGTATTTT.

With respect to this clonotype: A read error is possible here, since a much larger clone lies one base away. This chain links TRBV6-5 with TRBJ2-7; D is tentatively TRBD1 or TRBD2 (6 bases each). The V gene's germline CDR1 is MNHEY and CDR2 SVGAGI. This CDR3 is 12 amino acids long. CDR3 in amino acids: CVIGVWGAEQYF. CDR3 coding DNA: TGTGTCATCGGGGTTTGGGGGGCCGAGCAGTACTTC.

At least ten counts were recorded for this clonotype. The junction and the germline gene differ at one end; a read error may be behind it. V and J are TRBV27 and TRBJ2-3; 12 bases agree with TRBD2. This CDR3 contains 16 residues. Looked up from germline, CDR1 is MNHEY and CDR2 is SMNVEV (reference sequence). The CDR3 region has the DNA TGTGCCAGCAGCTTATTCCTAGCGGGAGGGCCAGATACGCAGTATTTT. Amino acid sequence: CASSLFLAGGPDTQYF.

In the case of this clonotype: A much larger clone is a single base away; this may be a read error. The chain joins TRBV10-3 to TRBJ2-7; D is ambiguous. Germline loops: CDR1 ENHRY, CDR2 SYGVKD. The CDR3 runs 14 residues. This chain's CDR3 is CAVSESVGPPVQYF. The CDR3 coding sequence is TGTGCCGTCAGTGAGTCGGTGGGCCCTCCCGTGCAGTACTTC.

V and J are TRBV21-1 and TRBJ2-5; the DNA was not compared with TRBD2, the D call given in the table. TRBV21-1 is deemed a pseudogene. CDR3 length: 17 amino acids. The CDR3 loop reads CASSKVAGGRREETQYF. The CDR3 nucleotides are TGTGCCAGCAGCAAAGTTGCCGGCGGGAGGCGGGAAGAGACCCAGTACTTC.

As regards this clonotype: This may arise from a read error, as a much more abundant clone is one base away. In nucleotides, the CDR3 is TGCCGTGCTAGAGATTCGGCGGGTTCTAGCACAGATACGCAGTATTTT. Translating it yields CRARDSAGSSTDTQYF. The chain uses TRBV20-1 and TRBJ2-3, with D possibly matching TRBD2 (5 bases). CDR1 is DFQATT and CDR2 is SNEGSKA in the germline V gene (reference sequence). The CDR3 is 16 residues long.

In its sample, this clonotype was seen many times. J is TRBJ2-2 and V is TRBV11-2; tentatively, D is TRBD2 (5 bases). The germline gives CDR1 SGHAT, CDR2 FQNNGV. V lost 1 base to trimming and J lost 3 bases, with 15 bases between them. The CDR3 runs 17 residues. CDR3 amino acids: CASSLGLASSYTGELFF. In DNA form, the CDR3 reads TGTGCCAGCAGCTTAGGGCTCGCTAGCAGTTACACCGGGGAGCTGTTTTTT.

Turning to this clonotype: A read error may be the cause here, since a much bigger clone is one base away. The chain carries TRBV29-1 and TRBJ2-1; TRBD2 agrees at 7 bases. From germline, CDR1 is SQVTM and CDR2 ANQGSEA. The CDR3 runs 15 residues. CDR3 amino acids: CSVPHLRGRYNERFF. DNA of the CDR3: TGCAGCGTCCCCCACCTACGCGGGAGATACAATGAGCGGTTCTTC.

As to this clonotype: This sequence may be a read error, since a much larger clone differs from it by one base. The rearrangement joins TRBV19 to TRBJ2-1, with 9 bases aligning to TRBD1. The ends lost 5 bases at V and 8 bases at J; junction bases unmatched: 10. Germline V gene data show CDR1 as LNHDA and CDR2 as SQIVND (reference sequence). This CDR3 comprises 15 residues. In DNA form, the CDR3 reads TGTGCCAGTAGTTTCGCATACAGGGGGCAGGATGAGCAGTTCTTC. It codes for CASSFAYRGQDEQFF.

Concerning this clonotype itself: At one boundary the junction diverges from the germline segment, which might be a read error. This rearrangement joins TRBV29-1 to TRBJ1-5; 7 bases fit TRBD1. CDR1 is SQVTM, CDR2 ANQGSEA, per germline. The CDR3 extends over 14 amino acids. CDR3 nucleotides: TGCAGCGTTGACGGAGGGGGCAGCCCTCAGCCCCCGCATTTT. Its protein is CSVDGGGSPQPPHF.

With respect to this clonotype: One base away lies a much larger clone, so this may be a sequencing read error. V and J are TRBV6-5 and TRBJ2-3; TRBD2 matches at 10 bases. This CDR3 is 15 amino acids long. From germline, CDR1 is MNHEY and CDR2 SVGAGI. This CDR3 reads CANSYSGLALDTQYF. The CDR3 DNA reads as TGTGCCAACAGTTACTCGGGACTAGCGCTAGATACGCAGTATTTT.

This clonotype was recorded at least ten times. The rearrangement links TRBV12-3 or TRBV12-4 to TRBJ1-6, with 8 bases that match TRBD1. The J segment lost 8 bases and the V segment lost 2 bases, leaving 5 bases of the junction unmatched. This CDR3 is built from 15 residues. CDR3 bases: TGTGCCAGCAGTTTATTTGCAGGGGGCGATTCACCCCTCCACTTT. Residues: CASSLFAGGDSPLHF.

The sample holds many counts of this clonotype. The rearrangement uses TRBV6-5 and TRBJ2-7, with D tentatively TRBD1 (5 bases). V was shortened by 2 bases and J by 2 bases, with 16 bases between the two germline ends. The CDR3 covers 16 residues. CDR1 is MNHEY, CDR2 SVGAGI, per germline. The CDR3 spells CASSYRPTRVPYEQYF. The DNA for the CDR3 is TGTGCCAGCAGTTACAGACCGACCAGGGTACCCTACGAGCAGTACTTC.

This clonotype was observed at least ten times. This sequence joins TRBV19 and TRBJ2-3; D call uncertain. This CDR3 contains 13 residues. Germline V gene sequence: CDR1 LNHDA, CDR2 SQIVND (reference sequence). The ends were cut back, 1 base at V and 5 bases at J, with 7 bases in the middle. CDR3 sequence (DNA): TGTGCCAGTAGTATAGCACGGATAGATACGCAGTATTTT. It translates to CASSIARIDTQYF.